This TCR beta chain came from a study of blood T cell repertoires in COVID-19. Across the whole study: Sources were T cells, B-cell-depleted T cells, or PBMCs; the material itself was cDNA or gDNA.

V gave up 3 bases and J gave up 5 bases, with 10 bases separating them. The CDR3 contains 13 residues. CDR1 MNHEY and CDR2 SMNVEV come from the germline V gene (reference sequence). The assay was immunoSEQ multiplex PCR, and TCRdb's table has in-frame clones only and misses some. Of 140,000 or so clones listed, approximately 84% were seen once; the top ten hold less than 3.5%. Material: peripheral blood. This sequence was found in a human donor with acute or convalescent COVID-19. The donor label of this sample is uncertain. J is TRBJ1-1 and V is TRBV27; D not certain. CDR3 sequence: CASSFNSYTEAFF. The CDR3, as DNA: TGTGCCAGCAGTTTTAACAGCTATACTGAAGCTTTCTTT.